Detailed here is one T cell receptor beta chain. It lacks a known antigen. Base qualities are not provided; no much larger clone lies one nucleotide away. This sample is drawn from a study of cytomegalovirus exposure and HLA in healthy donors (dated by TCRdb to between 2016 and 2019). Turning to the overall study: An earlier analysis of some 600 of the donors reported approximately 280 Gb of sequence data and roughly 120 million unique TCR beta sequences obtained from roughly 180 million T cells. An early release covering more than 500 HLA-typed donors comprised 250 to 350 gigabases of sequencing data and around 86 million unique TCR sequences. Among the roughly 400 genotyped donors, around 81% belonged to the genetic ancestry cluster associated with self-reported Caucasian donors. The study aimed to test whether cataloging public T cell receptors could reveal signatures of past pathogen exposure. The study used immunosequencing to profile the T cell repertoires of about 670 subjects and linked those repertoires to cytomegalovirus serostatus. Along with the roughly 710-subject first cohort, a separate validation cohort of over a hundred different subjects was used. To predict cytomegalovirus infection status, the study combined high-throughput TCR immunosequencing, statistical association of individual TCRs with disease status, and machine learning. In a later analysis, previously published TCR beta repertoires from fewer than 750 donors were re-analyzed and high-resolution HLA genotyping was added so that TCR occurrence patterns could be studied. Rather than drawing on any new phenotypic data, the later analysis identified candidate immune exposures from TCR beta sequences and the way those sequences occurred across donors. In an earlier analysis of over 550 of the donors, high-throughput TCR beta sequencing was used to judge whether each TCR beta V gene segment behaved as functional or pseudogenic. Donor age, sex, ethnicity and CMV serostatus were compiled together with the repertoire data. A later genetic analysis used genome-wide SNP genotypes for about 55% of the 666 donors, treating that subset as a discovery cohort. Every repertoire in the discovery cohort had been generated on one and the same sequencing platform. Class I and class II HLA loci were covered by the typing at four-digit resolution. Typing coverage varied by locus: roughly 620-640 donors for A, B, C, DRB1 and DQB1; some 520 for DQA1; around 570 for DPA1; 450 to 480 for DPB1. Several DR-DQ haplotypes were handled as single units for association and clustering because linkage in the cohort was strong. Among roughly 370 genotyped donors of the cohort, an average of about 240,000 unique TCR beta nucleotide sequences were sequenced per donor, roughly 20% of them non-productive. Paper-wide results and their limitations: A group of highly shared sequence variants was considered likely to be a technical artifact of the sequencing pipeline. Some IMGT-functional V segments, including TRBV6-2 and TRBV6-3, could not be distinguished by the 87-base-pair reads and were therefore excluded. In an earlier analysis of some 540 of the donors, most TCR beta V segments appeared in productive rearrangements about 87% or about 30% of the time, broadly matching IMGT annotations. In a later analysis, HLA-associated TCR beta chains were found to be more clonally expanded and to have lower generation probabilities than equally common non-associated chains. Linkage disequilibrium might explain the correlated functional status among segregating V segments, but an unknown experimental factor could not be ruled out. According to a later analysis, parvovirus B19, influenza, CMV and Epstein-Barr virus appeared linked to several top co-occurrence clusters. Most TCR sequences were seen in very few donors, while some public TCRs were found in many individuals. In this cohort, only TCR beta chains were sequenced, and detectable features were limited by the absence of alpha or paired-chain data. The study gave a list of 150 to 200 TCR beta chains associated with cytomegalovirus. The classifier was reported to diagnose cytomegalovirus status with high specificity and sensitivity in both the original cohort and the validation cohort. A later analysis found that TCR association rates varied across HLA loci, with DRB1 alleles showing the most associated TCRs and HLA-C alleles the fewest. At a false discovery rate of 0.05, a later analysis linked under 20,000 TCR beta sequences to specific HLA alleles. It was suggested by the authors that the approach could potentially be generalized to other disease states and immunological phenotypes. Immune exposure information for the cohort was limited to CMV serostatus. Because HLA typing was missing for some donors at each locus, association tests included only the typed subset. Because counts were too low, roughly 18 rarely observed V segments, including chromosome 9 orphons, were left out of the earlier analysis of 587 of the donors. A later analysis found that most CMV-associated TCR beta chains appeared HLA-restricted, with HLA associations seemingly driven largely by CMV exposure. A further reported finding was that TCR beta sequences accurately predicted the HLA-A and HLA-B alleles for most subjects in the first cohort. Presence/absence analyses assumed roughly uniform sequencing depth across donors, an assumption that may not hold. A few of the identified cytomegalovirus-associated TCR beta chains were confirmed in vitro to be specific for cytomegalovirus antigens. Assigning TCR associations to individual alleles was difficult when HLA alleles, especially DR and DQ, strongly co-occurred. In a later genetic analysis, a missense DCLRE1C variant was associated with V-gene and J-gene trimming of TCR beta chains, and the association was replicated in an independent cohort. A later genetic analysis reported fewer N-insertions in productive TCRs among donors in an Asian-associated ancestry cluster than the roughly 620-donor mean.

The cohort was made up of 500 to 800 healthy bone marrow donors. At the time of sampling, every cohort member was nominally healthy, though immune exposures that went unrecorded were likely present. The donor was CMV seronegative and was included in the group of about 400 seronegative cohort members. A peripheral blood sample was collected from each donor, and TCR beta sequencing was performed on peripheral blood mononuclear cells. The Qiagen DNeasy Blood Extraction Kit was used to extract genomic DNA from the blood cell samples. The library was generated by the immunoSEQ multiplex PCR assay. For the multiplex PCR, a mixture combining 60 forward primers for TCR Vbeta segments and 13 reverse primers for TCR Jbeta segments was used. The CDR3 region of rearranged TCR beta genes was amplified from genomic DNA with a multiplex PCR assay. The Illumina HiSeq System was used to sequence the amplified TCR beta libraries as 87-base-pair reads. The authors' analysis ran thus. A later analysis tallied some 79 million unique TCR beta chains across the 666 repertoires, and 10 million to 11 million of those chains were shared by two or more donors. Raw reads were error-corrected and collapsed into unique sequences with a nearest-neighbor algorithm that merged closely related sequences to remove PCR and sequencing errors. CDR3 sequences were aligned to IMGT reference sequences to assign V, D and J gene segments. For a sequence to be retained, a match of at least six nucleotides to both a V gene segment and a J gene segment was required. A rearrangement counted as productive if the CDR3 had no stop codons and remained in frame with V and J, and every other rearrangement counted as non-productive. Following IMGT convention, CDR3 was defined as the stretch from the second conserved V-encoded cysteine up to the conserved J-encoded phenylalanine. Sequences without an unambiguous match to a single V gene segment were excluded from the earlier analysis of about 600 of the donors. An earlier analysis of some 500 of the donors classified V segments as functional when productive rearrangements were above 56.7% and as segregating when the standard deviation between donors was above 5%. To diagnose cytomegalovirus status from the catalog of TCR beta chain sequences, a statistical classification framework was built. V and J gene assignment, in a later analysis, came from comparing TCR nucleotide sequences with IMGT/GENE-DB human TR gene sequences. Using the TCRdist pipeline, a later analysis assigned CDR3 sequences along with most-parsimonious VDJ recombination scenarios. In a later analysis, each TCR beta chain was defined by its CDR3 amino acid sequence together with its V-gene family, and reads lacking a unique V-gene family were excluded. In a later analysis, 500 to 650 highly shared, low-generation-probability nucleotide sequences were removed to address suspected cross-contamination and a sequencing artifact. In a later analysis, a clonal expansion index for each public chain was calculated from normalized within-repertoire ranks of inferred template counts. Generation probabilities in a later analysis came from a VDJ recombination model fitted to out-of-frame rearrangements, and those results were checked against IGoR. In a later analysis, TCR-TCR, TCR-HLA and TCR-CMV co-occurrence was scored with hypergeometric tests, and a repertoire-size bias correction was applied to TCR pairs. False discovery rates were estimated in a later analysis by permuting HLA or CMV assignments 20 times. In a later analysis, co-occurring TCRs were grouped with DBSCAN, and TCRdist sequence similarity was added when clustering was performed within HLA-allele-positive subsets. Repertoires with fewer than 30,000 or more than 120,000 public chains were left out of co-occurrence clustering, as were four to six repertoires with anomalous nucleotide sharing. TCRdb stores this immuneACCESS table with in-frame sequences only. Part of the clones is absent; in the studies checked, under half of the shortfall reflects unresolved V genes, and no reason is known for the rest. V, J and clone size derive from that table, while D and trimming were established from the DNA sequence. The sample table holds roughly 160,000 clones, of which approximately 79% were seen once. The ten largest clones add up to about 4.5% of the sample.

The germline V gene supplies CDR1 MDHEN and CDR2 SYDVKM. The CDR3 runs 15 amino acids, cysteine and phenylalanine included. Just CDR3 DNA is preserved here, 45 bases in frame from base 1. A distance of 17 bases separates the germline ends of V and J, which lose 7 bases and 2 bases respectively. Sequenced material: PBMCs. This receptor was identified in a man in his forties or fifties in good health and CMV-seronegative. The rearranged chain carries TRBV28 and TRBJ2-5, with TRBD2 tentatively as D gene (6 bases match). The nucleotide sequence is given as TGTGCCAGCAACCTTTGGGACTCCGATCAAGAGACCCAGTACTTC. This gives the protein CASNLWDSDQETQYF.